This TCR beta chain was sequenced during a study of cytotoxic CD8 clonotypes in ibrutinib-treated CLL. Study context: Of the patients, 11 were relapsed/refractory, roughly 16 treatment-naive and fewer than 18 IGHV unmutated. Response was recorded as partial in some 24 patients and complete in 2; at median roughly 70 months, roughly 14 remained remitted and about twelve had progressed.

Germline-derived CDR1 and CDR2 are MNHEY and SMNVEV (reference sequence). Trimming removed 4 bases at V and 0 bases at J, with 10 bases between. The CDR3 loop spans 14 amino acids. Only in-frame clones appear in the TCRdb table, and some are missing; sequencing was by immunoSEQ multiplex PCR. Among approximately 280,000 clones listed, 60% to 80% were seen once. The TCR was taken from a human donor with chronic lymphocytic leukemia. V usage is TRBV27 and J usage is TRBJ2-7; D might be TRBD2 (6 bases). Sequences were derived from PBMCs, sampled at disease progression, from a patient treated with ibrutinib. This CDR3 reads CASSSWGDSYEQYF. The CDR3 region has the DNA TGTGCCAGCAGTTCATGGGGGGACTCCTACGAGCAGTACTTC.